Each of the 27 T cell receptor beta chains below was sequenced from the same sample in a study of OX40 agonist ivuxolimab in advanced cancers. Using immunoSEQ multiplex PCR, the repertoire was profiled, and TCRdb retains in-frame clones only, with some absent. The sample yields roughly 150,000 clones, approximately 94% seen once. The specimen was CD4+ or CD8+ T cells sorted from blood, collected in a trial of the OX40 agonist ivuxolimab. The receptors here all came from an adult with an advanced solid tumor such as melanoma, head and neck, liver or kidney cancer.

CDR3 nucleotide sequence: TGTGCCAGCAGCGTAGAAGGGTCGGCTCAGCCCCAGCATTTT. It specifies CASSVEGSAQPQHF. The genes are TRBV9 and TRBJ1-5; D unclear. Looked up from germline, CDR1 is SGDLS and CDR2 is YYNGEE. Trimming pared 0 bases from V and 6 bases from J, leaving 10 bases between. The length of the CDR3 is 14 residues.

The chain carries TRBV4-1 and TRBJ2-4, with TRBD2 identical over 9 bases. The CDR3 sequence is 17 residues long. The J segment lost 6 bases and the V segment lost 1 base, leaving 10 bases of the junction unmatched. The germline CDR1 and CDR2 sequences are MGHRA and YSYEKL. For the CDR3, the DNA is TGCGCCAGCAGCCAAGGAGGTAGCGGGGGCCGGAGAAACATTCAGTACTTC. It yields the protein CASSQGGSGGRRNIQYF.

The chain recombines TRBV7-2 with TRBJ2-1, with 7 positions matching TRBD2. With 7 bases clipped from V and 8 bases from J, the junction kept 11 bases outside the gene matches. The CDR3 covers 14 residues. In germline, CDR1 is SGHTA, CDR2 FQGNSA. The CDR3 DNA reads TGTGCCAGCAAGGGCGGGAGAGCTCGGGATGAGCAGTTCTTC. The encoded protein is CASKGGRARDEQFF.

The rearrangement uses TRBV4-3 and TRBJ2-6; unclear D gene. The germline V and J ends were trimmed by 5 bases and 0 bases, with 11 bases remaining between them. Per the germline V gene, CDR1 is LGHNA and CDR2 is YSLEER. The CDR3 is 16 amino acids. The CDR3 loop is CASSVRWGSGANVLTF. For the CDR3, the DNA is TGCGCCAGCAGCGTTCGCTGGGGCTCTGGGGCCAACGTCCTGACTTTC.

V gene TRBV6-5 combines with J gene TRBJ1-1; D is undetermined. Germline V gene lookup returns CDR1 MNHEY and CDR2 SVGAGI. Trimming shortened V by 6 bases and J by 4 bases, and 15 bases separated the two germline ends. The CDR3 sequence is 14 residues long. DNA for the CDR3: TGTGCCAGCAGGGTGGGTAGTTTGGGCACTGAAGCTTTCTTT. This gives the protein CASRVGSLGTEAFF.

As DNA, the CDR3 is TGTGCCAGCAGCTTAAGAGGACTAGGGTACGAGCAGTACTTC. It specifies CASSLRGLGYEQYF. This chain connects TRBV7-2 to TRBJ2-7, with 7 bases identical to TRBD2. The CDR3 length is 14 residues. Germline values: CDR1 SGHTA, CDR2 FQGNSA. Germline trimming cut 2 bases from V and 4 bases from J; bases unmatched to any gene: 5.

This clone was seen just once. The chain couples TRBV7-2 to TRBJ2-1, with 7 bases that match TRBD2. The CDR3 extends over 18 amino acids. Trimming removed 2 bases from V and 0 bases from J; junction bases left unmatched: 10. Germline assignment: CDR1 SGHTA and CDR2 FQGNSA. The CDR3 loop reads CASSLSGMGGSSYNEQFF. The CDR3 DNA reads as TGTGCCAGCAGCTTAAGCGGGATGGGCGGGAGCTCCTACAATGAGCAGTTCTTC. Full variable domain (outside the CDR3, taken from reference TRBV7-2 and TRBJ2-1): GAGVSQSPSNKVTEKGKDVELRCDPISGHTALYWYRQSLGQGLEFLIYFQGNSAPDKSGLPSDRFSAERTGGSVSTLTIQRTQQEDSAVYLCASSLSGMGGSSYNEQFFGPGTRLTVL.

This clone has only one observation. The V call is TRBV15, the J call TRBJ2-7; weak D call: TRBD1 (5 bases). Germline V gene data show CDR1 as LNHNV and CDR2 as YYDKDF (reference sequence). The V end lost 0 bases, the J end lost 1 base, and 10 bases lay between the germline ends. The CDR3 has 15 residues. The CDR3 DNA sequence: TGTGCCACCAGCAGAGATGGGCAGGGTTCCTACGAGCAGTACTTC. Translation gives CATSRDGQGSYEQYF.

The chain combines TRBV19 with TRBJ2-7; no reliable D call. The CDR3 covers 12 residues. Trimming cost V 1 base and J 7 bases, with 8 bases left between them. From germline, CDR1 is LNHDA and CDR2 SQIVND (reference sequence). The CDR3 region is CASSIGVGEQYF. The CDR3 DNA reads TGTGCCAGTAGTATAGGGGTCGGGGAGCAGTACTTC.

V is TRBV5-1 and J is TRBJ1-2, with 7 bases aligning to TRBD1. The CDR3 totals 16 residues. J gave up 3 bases and V 3 bases, and 11 bases lay outside the gene matches. CDR1 is SGHRS and CDR2 is YFSETQ in the germline V gene. DNA of the CDR3: TGCGCCAGCAGCTCACGTAACCGGACAGGCCACTATGGCTACACCTTC. Residues: CASSSRNRTGHYGYTF. The variable domain in full, completed from reference TRBV5-1 and TRBJ1-2, reads KAGVTQTPRYLIKTRGQQVTLSCSPISGHRSVSWYQQTPGQGLQFLFEYFSETQRNKGNFPGRFSGRQFSNSRSEMNVSTLELGDSALYLCASSSRNRTGHYGYTFGSGTRLTVV.

V is TRBV19 and J is TRBJ1-4; D remains ambiguous. V gave up 9 bases and J gave up 4 bases, with 24 bases separating them. CDR1 and CDR2 from the germline V gene are LNHDA and SQIVND (reference sequence). The CDR3 sequence is 17 residues long. The chain's CDR3 is CASHKSRRTGYNEKLFF. In DNA, the CDR3 is TGTGCCAGCCATAAAAGCCGGCGGACGGGATATAATGAAAAACTGTTTTTT.

V usage is TRBV12-5 and J usage is TRBJ2-7, with no clear D. This CDR3 has 17 residues. CDR1 and CDR2 (germline): LGHNT, FRNRAP. With 1 base removed from V and 2 bases from J, the gap between germline ends came to 18 bases. The CDR3 sequence: CASGLDRFGCKPYEQYF. In DNA form, the CDR3 reads TGTGCTAGTGGTTTGGACCGGTTCGGGTGTAAGCCCTACGAGCAGTACTTC.

The rearrangement joins TRBV11-3 to TRBJ2-5; possible D gene TRBD2, 7 bases. V was shortened by 5 bases and J by 9 bases, with 16 bases between the two germline ends. The V gene's germline CDR1 is SGHNT and CDR2 YENEEA. The CDR3 contains 13 residues. The CDR3 nucleotides are TGTGCCAGCAGCCCCCAAGGGGGAGGGGCCCAGTACTTC. Its protein product is CASSPQGGGAQYF.

The sample holds one count of this clone. The chain is built from TRBV7-9 and TRBJ2-1; perhaps TRBD2 as D (6 bases). Germline V gene lookup returns CDR1 SEHNR and CDR2 FQNEAQ (reference sequence). This CDR3 spans 16 amino acids. The V end was cut by 4 bases, the J end by 0 bases, with 13 bases between. The CDR3 loop is CASSSLTTSSYNEQFF. Here the CDR3 DNA reads TGTGCCAGCAGCTCCCTGACGACTAGCTCCTACAATGAGCAGTTCTTC.

The chain employs TRBV6-5 and TRBJ1-3, with a tentative D call TRBD1 (6 bases). The CDR3 is 15 amino acids. Trimming pared 6 bases from V and 2 bases from J, leaving 14 bases between. Germline values: CDR1 MNHEY, CDR2 SVGAGI. CDR3 in amino acids: CASSILGGPGNTIYF. Written as DNA, the CDR3 is TGTGCCAGCAGCATCCTCGGGGGCCCTGGAAACACCATATATTTT.

V usage is TRBV7-2 and J usage is TRBJ2-1; D perhaps matches TRBD2 (7 bases). In germline, CDR1 is SGHTA, CDR2 FQGNSA. The CDR3 loop spans 14 amino acids. V dropped 5 bases and J dropped 6 bases, with 14 bases sitting between them. The CDR3 DNA reads TGTGCCAGCAGCCCCGGGGGGCCCGCCAATGAGCAGTTCTTC. Protein: CASSPGGPANEQFF.

V and J are TRBV12-1 and TRBJ1-5; whether TRBD1, the table's D call, matches the DNA was not checked. TRBV12-1 constitutes a pseudogene. The CDR3 consists of 17 residues. CDR3 region: CASSLYPRGLSNQPQHF. The CDR3 region has the DNA TGTGCCAGCAGCTTATATCCCAGGGGGCTAAGCAATCAGCCCCAGCATTTT.

V and J are TRBV9 and TRBJ2-5; TRBD2 aligns across 7 bases. The germline gives CDR1 SGDLS, CDR2 YYNGEE. This CDR3 is 14 amino acids long. With 0 bases clipped from V and 5 bases from J, the junction kept 4 bases outside the gene matches. For the CDR3, the DNA is TGTGCCAGCAGCGTAGCGGCGGGGGTGGAGACCCAGTACTTC. Protein product: CASSVAAGVETQYF.

CDR3 sequence (DNA): TGTGCCAGCAGCTTGCGGGGGGTTGAGCACGAGCAGTACTTC. Encoded protein: CASSLRGVEHEQYF. The V and J genes are TRBV5-6 and TRBJ2-7, with 7 bases fitting TRBD2. Germline assignment: CDR1 SGHDT and CDR2 YYEEEE. There are 14 residues in the CDR3. V gave up 1 base and J gave up 5 bases; unmatched junction bases: 6.

The chain recombines TRBV5-5 with TRBJ2-3, with 8 nucleotides matching TRBD1. V lost 4 bases to trimming and J lost 5 bases; unmatched junction nucleotides: 0. CDR1 and CDR2 (germline): SGHKS, YYEKEE (reference sequence). The CDR3 has 12 residues. CDR3 sequence: CASSGQGDTQYF. The CDR3 DNA is TGTGCCAGCAGCGGACAGGGAGATACGCAGTATTTT.

The V call is TRBV5-5, the J call TRBJ2-7; D unresolved. Trimming removed 0 bases at V and 0 bases at J, with 13 bases between. CDR1 SGHKS and CDR2 YYEKEE come from the germline V gene (reference sequence). The length of the CDR3 is 16 residues. CDR3: CASSLARQSGSYEQYF. DNA for the CDR3: TGTGCCAGCAGCTTGGCCCGGCAGTCGGGCTCCTACGAGCAGTACTTC.

This clone was found once. The rearrangement links TRBV2 to TRBJ1-2; D is ambiguous. The ends were cut back, 6 bases at V and 2 bases at J, with 10 bases in the middle. The CDR3 extends over 13 amino acids. Germline V lookup: CDR1 SNHLY, CDR2 FYNNEI. The CDR3 sequence is CASSLDGNYGYTF. The CDR3 region has the DNA TGTGCCAGCAGCCTGGACGGGAACTATGGCTACACCTTC. Based on the CDR3 plus reference TRBV2 and TRBJ1-2, the full variable domain is EPEVTQTPSHQVTQMGQEVILRCVPISNHLYFYWYRQILGQKVEFLVSFYNNEISEKSEIFDDQFSVERPDGSNFTLKIRSTKLEDSAMYFCASSLDGNYGYTFGSGTRLTVV.

The chain carries TRBV4-3 and TRBJ1-4; a weak D match, TRBD1 (6 bases). Per germline, CDR1 LGHNA and CDR2 YSLEER. The CDR3 runs to 13 residues. V lost 4 bases and J lost 4, with 7 bases in between. The CDR3 here is CASSRGGNEKLFF. CDR3 coding DNA: TGCGCCAGCAGCCGAGGGGGTAATGAAAAACTGTTTTTT.

This chain connects TRBV28 to TRBJ1-2; possibly TRBD1 for D (6 bases). Germline CDR1 reads MDHEN; CDR2 reads SYDVKM. This CDR3 comprises 16 residues. V lost 3 bases and J lost 2, with 16 bases in between. As DNA, the CDR3 is TGTGCCAGCAGTTTGGGAGGAGGGGGACTCAACTATGGCTACACCTTC. Its protein product is CASSLGGGGLNYGYTF.

This chain joins TRBV5-1 and TRBJ2-5, with 7 bases identical to TRBD1. The CDR3 sequence is 15 residues long. Germline CDR1 is SGHRS and CDR2 is YFSETQ. Unmatched junction bases numbered 6, after V lost 2 bases and J lost 2 bases. The CDR3 loop is CASSLGGTSQETQYF. The CDR3 nucleotides are TGCGCCAGCAGCTTAGGGGGCACCTCGCAAGAGACCCAGTACTTC.

The V and J genes are TRBV19 and TRBJ2-5, with 12 bases aligning to TRBD2. J was trimmed by 5 bases and V by 1 base; bases with no gene match: 5. Per the germline V gene, CDR1 is LNHDA and CDR2 is SQIVND (reference sequence). CDR3 length: 16 residues. The DNA of the CDR3 is TGTGCCAGTAGTATAGGAGGGCTAGCGGGAGGGGAGACCCAGTACTTC. This sequence encodes CASSIGGLAGGETQYF.

The chain joins TRBV7-9 to TRBJ2-7; D call uncertain. V lost 4 bases, J lost 2 bases, and 0 bases lay in between. The CDR3 runs to 10 residues. From germline, CDR1 is SEHNR and CDR2 FQNEAQ (reference sequence). Here the CDR3 reads CASSSYEQYF. As DNA, the CDR3 is TGTGCCAGCAGCTCCTACGAGCAGTACTTC.